This T cell receptor beta chain was sequenced in a study of glioma-infiltrating T cells after dendritic cell vaccination (dated by TCRdb to about 2016). Broadly, across the study: Of the roughly 15 glioblastoma patients in the cohort, all drawn from Phase I and II dendritic cell vaccination trials, 9 were newly diagnosed and 6 had recurrent disease. Each patient got three intradermal injections of the dendritic cell vaccine, spaced at biweekly intervals, in the arm below the axilla. Survival after dendritic cell vaccination was correlated with TCR sequencing metrics, including TIL content and tumor-blood repertoire overlap. Autologous tumor lysate-pulsed dendritic cell vaccination was administered to the patients between the early 2000s and the early 2010s. The vaccine was prepared from monocyte-derived dendritic cells that were cultured for more than six days with IL-4 and GM-CSF and then pulsed overnight with autologous tumor lysate. Tumor-infiltrating lymphocyte content was quantified and tumor and blood repertoires were compared in dendritic cell-vaccinated glioblastoma patients by deep sequencing of TCR beta CDR3 regions. Findings and caveats that apply to the study as a whole: TCR clonality showed no direct relationship with survival, which suggests that a diverse polyclonal response may be important. The cohort was small and heterogeneous, few patients had complete blood and tumor sets, and even fewer had initial-recurrent tumor pairs. After dendritic cell vaccination, a higher estimated pretreatment TIL content predicted longer time to progression and longer overall survival. The TCR overlap response model with three groups was called speculative and said to need prospective validation.

What this sample's time point label stands for: after dendritic cell vaccination, including at tumor progression/relapse. Patients were selected on the basis of adequate residual fresh-frozen tumor tissue and more than two years of available survival data. An isocitrate dehydrogenase mutation was not carried by any of the glioblastoma patients, although molecular status was otherwise variable. PBMC were collected before vaccination, two weeks after the third vaccination, and at tumor progression when it occurred. The Qiagen DNeasy Blood extraction Kit was used to extract genomic DNA. TCRB CDR3 regions were amplified from approximately 2 ug genomic DNA, or all available DNA if less, using the immunoSEQ assay. The multiplex PCR employed 60 forward primers targeting TCR V beta segments and 13 reverse primers targeting J beta segments. Synthetic control templates were spiked into each sample at limiting dilution to estimate reads per starting template. The Illumina HiSeq System generated 87 bp sequencing reads. For the original study's pipeline: PCR and sequencing errors were removed by a nearest neighbor algorithm that merged closely related sequences. TCR overlap was measured as the percentage of unique tumor TCR beta sequences also present in the same patient's peripheral blood. TCRdb stores this immuneACCESS table with in-frame sequences only. Part of the clones is absent; in the studies checked, under half of the shortfall reflects unresolved V genes, and no reason is known for the rest. That table gives V, J and clone size, and the DNA gave D and trimming. This sample has fewer than 65,000 clones in its table, and 89% of those were observed once. Roughly 5.3% of the sample goes to the ten largest clones.

CDR1 and CDR2 are read off the germline V gene as SNHLY and FYNNEI. Trimming costs V 6 bases and J 4 bases, and their ends lie 14 bases apart. The CDR3, cysteine through phenylalanine, is 14 amino acids long. This entry keeps only the CDR3 DNA: 42 bases, framed from base 1. In the case of this clone: Which antigen it targets is not known. No base quality information exists; no much larger clone differs at one position.

The source was blood, collected after dendritic cell vaccination. The sequence derives from a human donor with glioblastoma. This sequence uses TRBV2 and TRBJ2-3; no D segment can be confidently identified. The DNA sequence is as follows: TGTGCCAGCAGCTCAGGTGGAAAATCAGATACGCAGTATTTT. Its amino acids are CASSSGGKSDTQYF. Here the CDR3 is joined to the reference TRBV2 and TRBJ2-3 genes, and the full variable domain is: EPEVTQTPSHQVTQMGQEVILRCVPISNHLYFYWYRQILGQKVEFLVSFYNNEISEKSEIFDDQFSVERPDGSNFTLKIRSTKLEDSAMYFCASSSGGKSDTQYFGPGTRLTVL.